The 11 T cell receptor beta chains below were found in one sample sequenced in a study of blood T cell repertoires in COVID-19. TCRdb's copy holds only in-frame clones and misses some; the assay was immunoSEQ multiplex PCR. In the table there are about 190,000 clones, over 60% of which are singletons. Material: peripheral blood. The receptor set was obtained from a woman in her 70s with acute or convalescent COVID-19.

This clone is a singleton in its sample. The chain combines TRBV7-2 with TRBJ2-1; 7 bases are shared with TRBD1. CDR1 and CDR2 from the germline V gene are SGHTA and FQGNSA. There are 15 residues in the CDR3. V was clipped by 4 bases and J by 5 bases; unmatched bases: 8. CDR3 in amino acids: CASSSPGTADNEQFF. The CDR3 DNA is TGTGCCAGCAGCTCACCCGGGACAGCAGACAATGAGCAGTTCTTC.

This clone was found once. The J gene is TRBJ2-1, the V gene TRBV7-9; D is perhaps TRBD2 (6 bases). Germline values: CDR1 SEHNR, CDR2 FQNEAQ (reference sequence). Trimming pared 5 bases from V and 2 bases from J, leaving 13 bases between. This CDR3 has 15 residues. The CDR3 DNA is TGTGCCAGCAGCCCGCGAGCGGGTACCTACAATGAGCAGTTCTTC. Encoded protein: CASSPRAGTYNEQFF.

The gene calls are TRBV5-1 and TRBJ1-1, with 8 bases fitting TRBD1. Losses at the gene ends were 3 bases for V and 5 bases for J; bases not matched to a gene: 6. Germline assignment: CDR1 SGHRS and CDR2 YFSETQ. This CDR3 is built from 14 residues. The CDR3 nucleotides read TGCGCCAGCAGCTGGCAGGGGGCGCGTACTGAAGCTTTCTTT. This sequence encodes CASSWQGARTEAFF.

The J gene is TRBJ1-2, the V gene TRBV6-6, with TRBD1 as a possible D gene (6 bases). The V end lost 2 bases, the J end lost 8 bases, and 15 bases lay between the germline ends. Germline CDR1 is MNHNY and CDR2 is SVGAGI (reference sequence). This CDR3 is 14 amino acids long. The CDR3 loop is CASSYADSDNGYTF. CDR3 sequence (DNA): TGTGCCAGCAGTTACGCGGACAGCGACAACGGCTACACCTTC.

The CDR3 DNA reads as TGTGCCAGCAGCTACCGGTCCCGGGACAGGGATCTTCACTATGGCTACACCTTC. It is translated as CASSYRSRDRDLHYGYTF. This sequence joins TRBV11-3 and TRBJ1-2; 9 bases agree with TRBD1. The V segment lost 4 bases and the J segment 3 bases; nucleotides outside the gene matches: 15. The CDR3 length is 18 residues. Germline V gene data show CDR1 as SGHNT and CDR2 as YENEEA.

The rearrangement links TRBV24-1 to TRBJ2-1; D call uncertain. Germline V gene data show CDR1 as KGHDR and CDR2 as SFDVKD. This CDR3 contains 14 residues. V was shortened by 1 base and J by 4 bases, with 7 bases between the two germline ends. The CDR3 nucleotides are TGTGCCACCAGTGATTTATCAGCGTACAATGAGCAGTTCTTC. Translation: CATSDLSAYNEQFF.

The chain couples TRBV19 to TRBJ2-1, with D tentatively TRBD1 (7 bases). Germline V CDR1 and CDR2: LNHDA, SQIVND (reference sequence). The CDR3 spans 15 residues. The ends were cut back, 4 bases at V and 6 bases at J, with 16 bases in the middle. The CDR3 region has the DNA TGTGCCAGTAGTACCCAGGGGGGCTTGGGCAATGAGCAGTTCTTC. Translated: CASSTQGGLGNEQFF. Variable domain in full (rest from reference TRBV19 and TRBJ2-1): DGGITQSPKYLFRKEGQNVTLSCEQNLNHDAMYWYRQDPGQGLRLIYYSQIVNDFQKGDIAEGYSVSREKKESFPLTVTSAQKNPTAFYLCASSTQGGLGNEQFFGPGTRLTVL.

A few counts support this clone. The genes are TRBV5-5 and TRBJ1-2; maybe TRBD1 (6 bases). Germline V gives CDR1 SGHKS, CDR2 YYEKEE (reference sequence). V gave up 1 base and J gave up 5 bases, with 24 bases separating them. The CDR3 spans 18 residues. The DNA of the CDR3 is TGTGCCAGCAGCTTGTCTCAACCGACGGCGGACAGAACATATGGCTACACCTTC. Translation: CASSLSQPTADRTYGYTF.

The chain couples TRBV19 to TRBJ2-3, with 7 nucleotides matching TRBD2. This CDR3 is built from 18 residues. Germline CDR1 reads LNHDA; CDR2 reads SQIVND (reference sequence). The junction had 12 bases not matched to a gene; V was cut back by 1 base and J by 2 bases. The CDR3 protein is CASSIGGRGGRLTDTQYF. As DNA, the CDR3 is TGTGCCAGTAGTATAGGCGGCAGAGGCGGGAGACTCACAGATACGCAGTATTTT.

The rearrangement uses TRBV7-9 and TRBJ2-7; 7 nucleotides match TRBD2. Unmatched junction bases numbered 9, after V lost 5 bases and J lost 5 bases. Germline CDR1 and CDR2: SEHNR and FQNEAQ (reference sequence). The CDR3 sequence is 14 residues long. The CDR3 region is CASSHGLVRDEQYF. In DNA, the CDR3 is TGTGCCAGCAGCCATGGACTAGTTCGCGACGAGCAGTACTTC.

The V gene is TRBV28, the J gene TRBJ2-3, with D tentatively TRBD2 (7 bases). Germline-derived CDR1 and CDR2 are MDHEN and SYDVKM. V lost 3 bases and J 3 bases, leaving 13 bases between the germline ends. The CDR3 length is 15 residues. The CDR3 DNA reads as TGTGCCAGCAGTTTCAAGGGGGGAGGGACAGATACGCAGTATTTT. This codes for CASSFKGGGTDTQYF.